This paragraph reports one T cell receptor beta chain. From germline, CDR1 is SQVTM and CDR2 ANQGSEA. Losses at the gene ends were 2 bases for V and 7 bases for J; bases not matched to a gene: 7. CDR3 size: 13 residues. Primers used in a second PCR of roughly 6 to 12 cycles were a sample-barcoded 5' primer and a J-beta primer mix. TCRdb reanalysed the 5' RACE reads using MiXCR and keeps one entry per CDR3 protein. The repertoire includes roughly 1.9 million distinct CDR3 sequences, roughly 43% of them detected once, and around 23% sits in the top ten. This specimen comes from a study of blood T cells in healthy people across ages.

This clonotype was sampled from a human donor in good health. Material: blood. The rearrangement uses TRBV29-1 and TRBJ1-2; the match to TRBD1 covers 7 bases. The DNA for the CDR3 is TGCAGCGTTGAAAGGGGACAGACCCGTGGCTACACCTTC. This codes for CSVERGQTRGYTF.